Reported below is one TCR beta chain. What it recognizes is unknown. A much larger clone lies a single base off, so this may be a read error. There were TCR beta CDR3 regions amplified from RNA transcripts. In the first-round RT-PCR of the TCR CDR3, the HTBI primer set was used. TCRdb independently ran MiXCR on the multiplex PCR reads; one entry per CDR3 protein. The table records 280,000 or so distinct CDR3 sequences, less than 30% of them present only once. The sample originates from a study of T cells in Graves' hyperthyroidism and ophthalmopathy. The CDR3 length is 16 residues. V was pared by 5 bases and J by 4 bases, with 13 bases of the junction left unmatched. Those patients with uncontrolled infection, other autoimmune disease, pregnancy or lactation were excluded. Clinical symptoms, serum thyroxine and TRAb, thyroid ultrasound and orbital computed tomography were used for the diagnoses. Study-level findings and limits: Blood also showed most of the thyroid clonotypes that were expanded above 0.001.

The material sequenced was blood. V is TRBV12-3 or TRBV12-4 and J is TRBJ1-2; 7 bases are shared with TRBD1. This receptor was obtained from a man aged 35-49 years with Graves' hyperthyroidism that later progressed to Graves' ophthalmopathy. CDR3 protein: CASSQLQGTPGYGYTF. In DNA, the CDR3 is TGTGCCAGCAGTCAACTACAGGGGACGCCGGGCTATGGCTACACCTTC.